This is a list of T cell receptor beta chains from one sample in a study of PD-1 blockade in classical Hodgkin lymphoma. Profiling relied on immunoSEQ multiplex PCR, and the TCRdb table lists in-frame clones only, not all of them. The sample contains 45,000 or so clones, roughly 93% of which appear only once. The sequenced sample was peripheral blood mononuclear cells (PBMCs). The receptors originated from a human donor with classical Hodgkin lymphoma. CDR3s include the opening cysteine and the closing phenylalanine or tryptophan. Each record gives: clone size, J gene, D gene, V gene, CDR3 protein, CDR3 DNA. The D gene is left open where the match is weak. Rows give clone size only sometimes, using once, few, many, or a class for an expanded clone.

>-|TRBJ2-6|TRBD1|TRBV18
CASSPPGQSSGANVLTF
TGTGCCAGCTCACCACCGGGACAGAGCTCTGGGGCCAACGTCCTGACTTTC
>-|TRBJ2-3|-|TRBV28
CASRGAGARRGDTQYF
TGTGCCAGCAGGGGGGCGGGAGCTCGGAGGGGAGATACGCAGTATTTT
>-|TRBJ2-3|-|TRBV7-6
CASSLEQADTQYF
TGTGCCAGCAGCTTAGAGCAGGCAGATACGCAGTATTTT
>-|TRBJ1-2|-|TRBV19
CASSITGYGYTF
TGTGCCAGTAGTATAACGGGCTATGGCTACACCTTC
>-|TRBJ2-3|TRBD2|TRBV9
CASSGTGTSEHYTDTQYF
TGTGCCAGCAGCGGAACCGGGACTAGTGAACACTACACAGATACGCAGTATTTT
>-|TRBJ1-1|-|TRBV11-2
CASSLKFTNTEAFF
TGTGCCAGCAGCTTAAAGTTCACTAACACTGAAGCTTTCTTT
>-|TRBJ1-3|-|TRBV5-8
CASSGRDWTSGNTIYF
TGTGCCAGCAGCGGTCGGGACTGGACCTCTGGAAACACCATATATTTT
>-|TRBJ2-3|-|TRBV5-1
CASSFRGSTDTQYF
TGCGCCAGCAGCTTTCGGGGTTCCACAGATACGCAGTATTTT
>-|TRBJ1-3|-|TRBV11-3
CASSLARSGNTIYF
TGTGCCAGCAGCCTGGCACGCTCTGGAAACACCATATATTTT
>-|TRBJ2-5|-|TRBV18
CASSPKTGGETQYF
TGTGCCAGCTCACCAAAGACAGGCGGGGAGACCCAGTACTTC
>-|TRBJ2-3|-|TRBV29-1
CSVEEVDTQYF
TGCAGCGTTGAAGAAGTGGATACGCAGTATTTT
>-|TRBJ1-1|TRBD1|TRBV29-1
CSVRTGVGNTEAFF
TGCAGCGTCCGTACAGGGGTAGGAAACACTGAAGCTTTCTTT
>-|TRBJ2-5|-|TRBV20-1
CSARGRETQYF
TGCAGTGCTAGAGGACGGGAGACCCAGTACTTC
>-|TRBJ1-1|-|TRBV7-3
CASSTLGILNTEAFF
TGTGCCAGCAGCACATTAGGGATACTGAACACTGAAGCTTTCTTT
>-|TRBJ1-5|-|TRBV16
CASSQAVGSNQPQHF
TGTGCCAGCAGCCAAGCAGTCGGTAGCAATCAGCCCCAGCATTTT
>-|TRBJ1-1|-|TRBV18
CASSPETHNTEAFF
TGTGCCAGCTCACCGGAGACCCACAACACTGAAGCTTTCTTT
>once|TRBJ1-5|-|TRBV4-1
CASSQDGGLGNQPQHF
TGCGCCAGCAGCCAAGATGGGGGGCTGGGCAATCAGCCCCAGCATTTT
>-|TRBJ2-7|-|TRBV19
CASSEQGRRAYEQYF
TGTGCCAGTAGCGAACAGGGGAGGAGGGCCTACGAGCAGTACTTC
>-|TRBJ2-3|-|TRBV10-3
CAIRGAKLAKADTQYF
TGTGCCATCCGAGGAGCTAAACTAGCTAAGGCAGATACGCAGTATTTT
>few|TRBJ2-5|-|TRBV7-2
CASSLVGYWASKGKTQYF
TGTGCCAGCAGCTTAGTGGGGTACTGGGCGTCAAAGGGGAAGACCCAGTACTTC
>-|TRBJ2-3|TRBD2|TRBV10-3
CAIRWTSGSTDTQYF
TGTGCCATCAGGTGGACTAGCGGGAGCACAGATACGCAGTATTTT
>-|TRBJ2-3|TRBD2|TRBV5-1
CASSLSGRSTDTQYF
TGCGCCAGCAGCCTTAGCGGGCGGAGCACAGATACGCAGTATTTT
>-|TRBJ1-3|-|TRBV7-2
CASSWGVSGNTIYF
TGTGCCTCCTCTTGGGGCGTCTCTGGAAACACCATATATTTT
>once|TRBJ1-2|-|TRBV4-2
CASSQDPVNYGYTF
TGTGCCAGCAGCCAAGATCCAGTTAACTATGGCTACACCTTC
>-|TRBJ1-4|TRBD1|TRBV2
CASREDRGNEKLFF
TGTGCCAGCAGGGAGGACAGGGGAAATGAAAAACTGTTTTTT
>-|TRBJ2-3|TRBD2|TRBV11-3
CASSWLAGGAPTDTQYF
TGTGCCAGCAGCTGGCTAGCGGGAGGGGCCCCCACAGATACGCAGTATTTT
>-|TRBJ2-1|TRBD2|TRBV5-8
CASSFRSSGRNGEQFF
TGTGCCAGCAGCTTTCGGTCTAGCGGGAGAAACGGTGAGCAGTTCTTC
>-|TRBJ2-7|TRBD1|TRBV10-3
CAASGTGGEQYF
TGTGCCGCCTCCGGGACAGGGGGCGAGCAGTACTTC
>-|TRBJ1-1|TRBD1|TRBV19
CASSPGTEWGTAFF
TGTGCCAGTAGTCCGGGGACAGAATGGGGAACGGCTTTCTTT